This T cell receptor (beta chain) was profiled in a study of T cell responses to AZD1222 COVID-19 vaccine. Regarding the study as a whole: Sampled repertoires all dated from after the peak T cell response. Only six individuals given AZD1222 were seropositive at baseline.

As concerns this clone: The antigen remains undetermined.

V lost 7 bases and J lost 0, with 24 bases in between. CDR3 length: 18 residues. Per the germline V gene, CDR1 is MNHEY and CDR2 is SMNVEV (reference sequence). Sequenced by immunoSEQ multiplex PCR; TCRdb stores in-frame clones only, minus some. This sample has fewer than 200,000 clones; 94% occur once, and the top ten carry about 1.5%. This specimen consisted of peripheral blood, obtained 28 days after the second AZD1222 dose. The chain links TRBV27 to TRBJ1-1; D gene unclear. The sequence derives from an adult who received the AZD1222 COVID-19 vaccine. Here the CDR3 DNA reads TGTGCCAGCAAGGGAGGGAAAAAAGGGATACGTCTGAACACTGAAGCTTTCTTT. Translation gives CASKGGKKGIRLNTEAFF.